Listed below are T cell receptor beta chains from one sample, sequenced in a study of cytomegalovirus exposure and HLA in healthy donors. Profiled with immunoSEQ multiplex PCR; TCRdb holds only in-frame clones, not every one. The sample consists of about 100,000 clones, roughly 80% of them appearing once. Sequencing was done on a sample of PBMCs. The source of these receptors is a woman in her fifties or sixties in good health and CMV-seronegative. The CDR3 runs from the conserved cysteine through the conserved F or W. The order of the fields is clone size, V gene, D gene, J gene, CDR3 protein, CDR3 DNA. D genes are given only for firm matches. For some rows the clone size is stated as once, few or many, or as a class when expanded; others skip it.

size: NA
V: TRBV4-1
D: NA
J: TRBJ2-7
CDR3: CASSQDNAYQDEQYF
DNA: TGCGCCAGCAGCCAAGATAACGCCTATCAGGACGAGCAGTACTTC

size: NA
V: TRBV6-6
D: TRBD2
J: TRBJ2-5
CDR3: CASSYGTSKMETQYF
DNA: TGTGCCAGCAGTTACGGGACTAGCAAGATGGAGACCCAGTACTTC

size: NA
V: TRBV10-2
D: TRBD2
J: TRBJ2-1
CDR3: CASSGSWASGDNEQFF
DNA: TGCGCCAGCAGTGGTTCTTGGGCTAGCGGTGACAATGAGCAGTTCTTC

size: NA
V: TRBV15
D: TRBD2
J: TRBJ2-3
CDR3: CATSRGLAGNTDTQYF
DNA: TGTGCCACCAGCAGAGGGCTAGCGGGGAACACAGATACGCAGTATTTT

size: few
V: TRBV21-1
D: NA
J: TRBJ2-3
CDR3: CASRPRPWREGLGTDTQYF
DNA: TGTGCCAGCAGACCCCGTCCTTGGCGGGAGGGGTTGGGCACAGATACGCAGTATTTT

size: NA
V: TRBV18
D: TRBD2
J: TRBJ2-5
CDR3: CASSPPLGLAVQETQYF
DNA: TGTGCCAGCTCACCACCTCTAGGACTAGCGGTCCAAGAGACCCAGTACTTC

size: NA
V: TRBV2
D: TRBD2
J: TRBJ2-5
CDR3: CASRRVAGGPETQYF
DNA: TGTGCCAGCAGAAGAGTAGCGGGGGGTCCAGAGACCCAGTACTTC

size: NA
V: TRBV2
D: NA
J: TRBJ2-7
CDR3: CASGGGVSYEQYF
DNA: TGTGCCAGTGGGGGCGGAGTTTCCTACGAGCAGTACTTC

size: few
V: TRBV6-5
D: TRBD1
J: TRBJ2-3
CDR3: CASRGQGAPDTQYF
DNA: TGTGCCAGCAGGGGACAGGGGGCCCCAGATACGCAGTATTTT

size: once
V: TRBV5-4
D: TRBD1
J: TRBJ1-2
CDR3: CASSWGDRVDSYGYTF
DNA: TGTGCCAGCAGCTGGGGGGACAGGGTAGATAGCTATGGCTACACCTTC

size: NA
V: TRBV2
D: NA
J: TRBJ2-1
CDR3: CASSRGGLGNEQFF
DNA: TGTGCCAGCAGCAGGGGGGGACTAGGGAATGAGCAGTTCTTC

size: NA
V: TRBV7-2
D: TRBD1
J: TRBJ2-7
CDR3: CASSARDSDVYEQYF
DNA: TGTGCCAGCAGCGCCCGGGACAGCGACGTTTACGAGCAGTACTTC

size: NA
V: TRBV27
D: TRBD1
J: TRBJ1-2
CDR3: CASSLLSGGAPDGYTF
DNA: TGTGCCAGCAGTTTATTGTCAGGGGGCGCGCCGGATGGCTACACCTTC

size: NA
V: TRBV5-1
D: TRBD2
J: TRBJ2-3
CDR3: CASRNSGSPDTQYF
DNA: TGCGCCAGCAGGAATAGCGGGAGCCCAGATACGCAGTATTTT

size: NA
V: TRBV6-1
D: NA
J: TRBJ1-1
CDR3: CASSGRVGGAQAFF
DNA: TGTGCCAGCAGTGGTCGGGTAGGAGGGGCGCAAGCTTTCTTT

size: NA
V: TRBV27
D: NA
J: TRBJ2-1
CDR3: CASSTGILSRNEQFF
DNA: TGTGCCAGCAGTACGGGAATCCTCTCCCGCAATGAGCAGTTCTTC

size: NA
V: TRBV5-6
D: NA
J: TRBJ1-6
CDR3: CASSRGQFGANSPLHF
DNA: TGTGCCAGCAGCCGAGGACAGTTTGGAGCTAATTCACCCCTCCACTTT

size: NA
V: TRBV7-8
D: NA
J: TRBJ1-2
CDR3: CASSSQGNYGYTF
DNA: TGTGCCAGCAGCTCCCAGGGAAACTATGGCTACACCTTC

size: NA
V: TRBV4-1
D: NA
J: TRBJ2-3
CDR3: CASSQESGATDTQYF
DNA: TGCGCCAGCAGCCAAGAGAGCGGAGCCACAGATACGCAGTATTTT

size: NA
V: TRBV6-6
D: TRBD1
J: TRBJ1-6
CDR3: CASSSRRDRPNSPLHF
DNA: TGTGCCAGCAGTTCACGAAGGGACAGGCCGAATTCACCCCTCCACTTT

size: NA
V: TRBV6-1
D: TRBD1
J: TRBJ1-5
CDR3: CASSVYGQGNQPQHF
DNA: TGTGCCAGCAGTGTTTATGGACAGGGGAATCAGCCCCAGCATTTT

size: NA
V: TRBV5-1
D: TRBD1
J: TRBJ1-1
CDR3: CASSSGQSKNTEAFF
DNA: TGCGCCAGCAGCTCGGGACAGTCGAAGAACACTGAAGCTTTCTTT

size: NA
V: TRBV6-5
D: TRBD2
J: TRBJ2-7
CDR3: CASSYTPAGAYEQYF
DNA: TGTGCCAGCAGTTACACTCCGGCGGGAGCTTACGAGCAGTACTTC

size: NA
V: TRBV19
D: NA
J: TRBJ2-3
CDR3: CASRPGPGGTQYF
DNA: TGTGCCAGTAGACCCGGGCCCGGAGGTACGCAGTATTTT

size: few
V: TRBV11-2
D: TRBD2
J: TRBJ2-5
CDR3: CASSPGLAGERETQYF
DNA: TGTGCCAGCAGCCCCGGACTAGCGGGAGAGAGGGAGACCCAGTACTTC

size: NA
V: TRBV6-5
D: NA
J: TRBJ1-4
CDR3: CASSLTGSGNEKLFF
DNA: TGTGCCAGCAGTTTAACAGGGTCGGGGAATGAAAAACTGTTTTTT

size: NA
V: TRBV5-8
D: NA
J: TRBJ1-2
CDR3: CAIILDSFGGYTF
DNA: TGTGCCATCATCCTGGACAGCTTTGGTGGCTACACCTTC

size: NA
V: TRBV6-5
D: NA
J: TRBJ2-2
CDR3: CASSYASQATGELFF
DNA: TGTGCCAGCAGCTACGCCTCGCAGGCCACCGGGGAGCTGTTTTTT

size: NA
V: TRBV30
D: NA
J: TRBJ2-3
CDR3: CAWSATGARTDTQYF
DNA: TGTGCCTGGAGTGCCACTGGGGCTAGGACAGATACGCAGTATTTT

size: NA
V: TRBV30
D: NA
J: TRBJ2-5
CDR3: CAWRLRPQETQYF
DNA: TGTGCCTGGCGACTTAGACCCCAAGAGACCCAGTACTTC

size: NA
V: TRBV30
D: TRBD1
J: TRBJ1-2
CDR3: CAWSVPPSRDRRGYTF
DNA: TGTGCCTGGAGTGTTCCGCCGTCCCGGGACAGGCGTGGCTACACCTTC

size: NA
V: TRBV2
D: NA
J: TRBJ2-2
CDR3: CASSQTDTQNTGELFF
DNA: TGTGCCAGCAGCCAAACTGACACCCAGAACACCGGGGAGCTGTTTTTT

size: NA
V: TRBV28
D: NA
J: TRBJ2-7
CDR3: CASSFSRKRLQTYEQYF
DNA: TGTGCCAGCAGTTTTAGTCGTAAGCGATTACAAACCTACGAGCAGTACTTC

size: NA
V: TRBV6-1
D: NA
J: TRBJ2-3
CDR3: CASSEGGRSTDTQYF
DNA: TGTGCCAGCAGTGAAGGAGGGCGCAGCACAGATACGCAGTATTTT

size: NA
V: TRBV6-5
D: NA
J: TRBJ1-5
CDR3: CASSRTFPNQPQHF
DNA: TGTGCCAGCAGTAGGACATTTCCTAATCAGCCCCAGCATTTT

size: NA
V: TRBV9
D: NA
J: TRBJ2-5
CDR3: CASSSEGSYQETQYF
DNA: TGTGCCAGCAGCTCAGAGGGATCCTACCAAGAGACCCAGTACTTC

size: NA
V: TRBV6-5
D: NA
J: TRBJ1-1
CDR3: CASSQTLENTEAFF
DNA: TGTGCCAGCAGTCAGACACTGGAGAACACTGAAGCTTTCTTT

size: NA
V: TRBV4-3
D: TRBD1
J: TRBJ1-6
CDR3: CASSQRTGGLNSPLHF
DNA: TGCGCCAGCAGCCAACGGACAGGGGGCTTAAATTCACCCCTCCACTTT

size: NA
V: TRBV7-9
D: TRBD2
J: TRBJ2-2
CDR3: CASPGTSGGAAGELFF
DNA: TGTGCCAGCCCGGGGACTAGCGGGGGGGCCGCCGGGGAGCTGTTTTTT

size: NA
V: TRBV7-9
D: NA
J: TRBJ1-5
CDR3: CASSLANSDQPQHF
DNA: TGTGCCAGCAGCTTAGCGAATTCGGATCAGCCCCAGCATTTT

size: NA
V: TRBV7-9
D: TRBD2
J: TRBJ2-5
CDR3: CASSLIPSGALETQYF
DNA: TGTGCCAGCAGCTTAATTCCTAGCGGGGCTTTAGAGACCCAGTACTTC

size: NA
V: TRBV15
D: TRBD1
J: TRBJ1-4
CDR3: CATSRKASGTGFSEKLFF
DNA: TGTGCCACCAGCAGAAAAGCATCCGGGACAGGGTTCAGTGAAAAACTGTTTTTT

size: once
V: TRBV19
D: NA
J: TRBJ2-2
CDR3: CASKSGVEAGELFF
DNA: TGTGCCAGTAAGAGCGGTGTAGAAGCCGGGGAGCTGTTTTTT

size: NA
V: TRBV4-3
D: TRBD1
J: TRBJ2-5
CDR3: CASSQDWTGGTETQYF
DNA: TGCGCCAGCAGCCAAGATTGGACAGGGGGCACGGAGACCCAGTACTTC

size: NA
V: TRBV25-1
D: TRBD1
J: TRBJ1-1
CDR3: CASRADRVRGNTEAFF
DNA: TGTGCCAGCAGGGCAGACAGGGTTAGGGGGAACACTGAAGCTTTCTTT

size: NA
V: TRBV30
D: TRBD1
J: TRBJ1-1
CDR3: CAWSATTYQQGNTKAFF
DNA: TGTGCCTGGAGTGCAACTACCTACCAACAGGGGAACACTAAAGCTTTCTTT

size: NA
V: TRBV2
D: TRBD1
J: TRBJ1-1
CDR3: CASRGQGRETEAFF
DNA: TGTGCCAGCAGGGGACAGGGAAGGGAGACTGAAGCTTTCTTT

size: NA
V: TRBV6-6
D: NA
J: TRBJ2-5
CDR3: CASSRGGTQYF
DNA: TGTGCCAGCAGTAGAGGAGGGACCCAGTACTTC

size: NA
V: TRBV14
D: TRBD2
J: TRBJ2-5
CDR3: CASSQDRGLAGFEETQYF
DNA: TGTGCCAGCAGCCAAGATAGAGGACTAGCGGGATTTGAAGAGACCCAGTACTTC

size: NA
V: TRBV2
D: TRBD2
J: TRBJ2-1
CDR3: CASRGRAGVSYNEQFF
DNA: TGTGCCAGCAGGGGGAGGGCCGGAGTCTCCTACAATGAGCAGTTCTTC

size: NA
V: TRBV27
D: NA
J: TRBJ2-7
CDR3: CASSLTGRNEQYF
DNA: TGTGCCAGCAGTTTAACAGGACGTAACGAGCAGTACTTC

size: once
V: TRBV5-4
D: TRBD1
J: TRBJ2-7
CDR3: CASAQGASSYEQYF
DNA: TGTGCCAGCGCTCAGGGGGCTTCCTCCTACGAGCAGTACTTC

size: NA
V: TRBV6-5
D: NA
J: TRBJ1-2
CDR3: CASSYSRDYGYTF
DNA: TGTGCCAGCAGTTACTCGAGGGACTATGGCTACACCTTC

size: NA
V: TRBV28
D: TRBD2
J: TRBJ2-3
CDR3: CASSPGTSRLTDTQYF
DNA: TGTGCCAGCAGTCCCGGGACTAGCCGTCTCACAGATACGCAGTATTTT